These T cell receptor beta chains were read from a single sample in a study of shared clonotypes between healthy human individuals. Clones were read by immunoSEQ multiplex PCR, and TCRdb kept only the in-frame ones, dropping some. The sample has about 2.1 million clones, around 93% seen once. The sequencing sample was made of naive CD8+ T cells from PBMCs. The receptors were gathered from a man between 18 and 35 years old in good health. Some clones in this sample may be carry-over from other donors' samples. Both conserved end residues are part of each CDR3. The order of the fields is D gene, CDR3 length, clone size, V gene, J gene, CDR3 DNA, CDR3 protein. D genes are given only for firm matches. Size values are once, few and many counts, or a class for expanded clones, and some rows have none.

d_call: -
cdr3_length: 14
clone_size: -
v_call: TRBV25-1
j_call: TRBJ2-4
cdr3_nt: TGTGCCAGCAGTGACTCTATAGGGATAAACATTCAGTACTTC
cdr3_aa: CASSDSIGINIQYF

d_call: -
cdr3_length: 12
clone_size: -
v_call: TRBV10-3
j_call: TRBJ2-5
cdr3_nt: TGTGCCATCAGTGAGGGCAAAGAGACCCAGTACTTC
cdr3_aa: CAISEGKETQYF

d_call: -
cdr3_length: 15
clone_size: -
v_call: TRBV7-9
j_call: TRBJ2-3
cdr3_nt: TGTGCCAGCAGCCCGCCCGGGATATGGTCAGATACGCAGTATTTT
cdr3_aa: CASSPPGIWSDTQYF

d_call: -
cdr3_length: 11
clone_size: -
v_call: TRBV15
j_call: TRBJ2-7
cdr3_nt: TGTGCCACCAGCACAGCCCACGAGCAGTACTTC
cdr3_aa: CATSTAHEQYF

d_call: -
cdr3_length: 14
clone_size: -
v_call: TRBV6-5
j_call: TRBJ2-1
cdr3_nt: TGTGCCAGCAGTGGGGGGGCAACCTACAATGAGCAGTTCTTC
cdr3_aa: CASSGGATYNEQFF

d_call: TRBD1
cdr3_length: 13
clone_size: -
v_call: TRBV5-4
j_call: TRBJ2-7
cdr3_nt: TGTGCCAGCAGGGGGACAGAGTCCTACGAGCAGTACTTC
cdr3_aa: CASRGTESYEQYF

d_call: TRBD1
cdr3_length: 15
clone_size: -
v_call: TRBV19
j_call: TRBJ1-2
cdr3_nt: TGTGCCAGTAGTACCCGACAGGGCTCAAACTATGGCTACACCTTC
cdr3_aa: CASSTRQGSNYGYTF

d_call: TRBD2
cdr3_length: 15
clone_size: -
v_call: TRBV7-2
j_call: TRBJ2-7
cdr3_nt: TGTGCCAGCAGCGCCCGAGGCGGGAGGTTGGACGAGCAGTACTTC
cdr3_aa: CASSARGGRLDEQYF

d_call: TRBD1
cdr3_length: 18
clone_size: few
v_call: TRBV9
j_call: TRBJ2-6
cdr3_nt: TGTGCCAGCAGCGGACAGGGATTCGAACCCTCTGGGGCCAACGTCCTGACTTTC
cdr3_aa: CASSGQGFEPSGANVLTF

d_call: TRBD1
cdr3_length: 17
clone_size: -
v_call: TRBV7-3
j_call: TRBJ2-3
cdr3_nt: TGTGCCAGCAGCTTAACCTACAGGACAGGGCAGTCAGATACGCAGTATTTT
cdr3_aa: CASSLTYRTGQSDTQYF

d_call: -
cdr3_length: 13
clone_size: -
v_call: TRBV27
j_call: TRBJ1-4
cdr3_nt: TGTGCCAGCAGTTGGGGAACTAATGAAAAACTGTTTTTT
cdr3_aa: CASSWGTNEKLFF

d_call: -
cdr3_length: 15
clone_size: -
v_call: TRBV7-9
j_call: TRBJ2-5
cdr3_nt: TGTGCCAGCAGCTTTAACAGAGTTAGGGAAGAGACCCAGTACTTC
cdr3_aa: CASSFNRVREETQYF

d_call: -
cdr3_length: 15
clone_size: -
v_call: TRBV19
j_call: TRBJ2-7
cdr3_nt: TGTGCCAGTAGTATGGGGCAGGGGTTTGCCTACGAGCAGTACTTC
cdr3_aa: CASSMGQGFAYEQYF

d_call: -
cdr3_length: 15
clone_size: -
v_call: TRBV7-2
j_call: TRBJ2-2
cdr3_nt: TGTGCCAGCAGCTTAGCCGCACAAAACACCGGGGAGCTGTTTTTT
cdr3_aa: CASSLAAQNTGELFF